This record covers a single T cell receptor (beta chain). The antigen is undetermined. The data are from a study of shared clonotypes between healthy human individuals. Study overall: A few men and a couple of women, aged 18 to 49, were donors.

Clones were read by immunoSEQ multiplex PCR, and TCRdb kept only the in-frame ones, dropping some. The data contain hundreds of thousands of clones, about 96% of them singletons. The CDR3 loop spans 14 amino acids. Trimming removed 0 bases from V and 3 bases from J, with 10 bases in between. CDR1 and CDR2 from the germline V gene are SGHRS and YFSETQ. Positive CCR7 selection of CD45RO-negative cells yielded the naive CD8 cells, and terminally differentiated effector memory CD45RA+ cells were excluded. Overall study findings and caveats: It was the non-shared clonotypes that had lower generation probabilities than clonotypes shared by all four donors. Naive CD4 clonotypes overlapped across a handful of donors at around 4.8%. Rarefaction analysis demonstrated incomplete sorted-subset sequencing notwithstanding large depth.

The rearrangement joins TRBV5-1 to TRBJ2-7, with D perhaps matching TRBD2 (6 bases). Source material: naive CD8+ T cells sorted from blood. The receptor was derived from a woman in her thirties in good health. CDR3 nucleotides: TGCGCCAGCAGCTTGGCGGGGACTCTCTACGAGCAGTACTTC. It encodes CASSLAGTLYEQYF.